The 30 T cell receptor beta chains presented below share a single source sample, sequenced in a study of blood T cell repertoires in COVID-19. Method: immunoSEQ multiplex PCR; TCRdb's copy keeps in-frame clones and lacks some. The sample contains over 120,000 clones, 65% to 85% of which appear only once. The sequencing input was peripheral blood. These receptors all stem from a woman aged 55-70 years with acute or convalescent COVID-19.

The chain uses TRBV15 and TRBJ1-3, with D unclear. The germline CDR1 and CDR2 sequences are LNHNV and YYDKDF (reference sequence). V lost 3 bases and J 0 bases, leaving 9 bases between the germline ends. The CDR3 extends over 15 amino acids. This CDR3 is CATSRTVSSGNTIYF. The CDR3 DNA reads as TGTGCCACCAGCAGGACTGTCAGCTCTGGAAACACCATATATTTT. The full variable domain, in which reference TRBV15 and TRBJ1-3 provide the parts outside the CDR3, is DAMVIQNPRYQVTQFGKPVTLSCSQTLNHNVMYWYQQKSSQAPKLLFHYYDKDFNNEADTPDNFQSRRPNTSFCFLDIRSPGLGDTAMYLCATSRTVSSGNTIYFGEGSWLTVV.

The gene calls are TRBV21-1 and TRBJ2-7; TRBD2 is the table's D call and was not checked against the DNA. TRBV21-1 is labeled a pseudogene. The CDR3 runs to 14 residues. This chain's CDR3 is CASSTGTTPYEQYF. In DNA, the CDR3 is TGTGCCAGCAGCACCGGGACTACCCCCTACGAGCAGTACTTC.

Only one count was recorded for this clone. This chain connects TRBV27 to TRBJ2-7; 10 nucleotides align to TRBD2. V shed 5 bases and J 0 bases; nucleotides not matched to a gene: 7. The germline V gene has CDR1 MNHEY and CDR2 SMNVEV (reference sequence). The CDR3 extends over 16 amino acids. CDR3 nucleotide sequence: TGTGCCAGCAGTCTAAAGGCTAGCGGGAGCTCCTACGAGCAGTACTTC. Encoded protein: CASSLKASGSSYEQYF.

This clone was counted many times. V is TRBV19 and J is TRBJ2-2; TRBD2 matches 7 bases. Per germline, CDR1 LNHDA and CDR2 SQIVND (reference sequence). J lost 8 bases, V lost 4 bases, and 7 bases had no gene match. CDR3 length: 14 amino acids. The CDR3 DNA sequence: TGTGCCAGTAGTAGCGGGAGCGAAGGTGGGGAGCTGTTTTTT. This sequence encodes CASSSGSEGGELFF.

This rearrangement joins TRBV12-3 or TRBV12-4 to TRBJ2-1; 7 bases line up with TRBD1. The junction had 5 bases not matched to a gene; V was cut back by 6 bases and J by 9 bases. The CDR3 is 12 amino acids. The CDR3 DNA reads as TGTGCCAGCAGGGAACAGGGGCCTGAGCAGTTCTTC. Its protein is CASREQGPEQFF.

The gene calls are TRBV5-1 and TRBJ2-7; 14 nucleotides agree with TRBD2. The CDR3 is made up of 14 amino acids. After removal of 5 bases from V and 3 bases from J, the junction contained 1 base not matched to a gene. Per the germline V gene, CDR1 is SGHRS and CDR2 is YFSETQ. The CDR3 here is CASRTSGRDYEQYF. DNA of the CDR3: TGCGCCAGCAGGACTAGCGGGAGGGACTACGAGCAGTACTTC.

This rearrangement joins TRBV5-6 to TRBJ2-5; tentatively, D is TRBD1 (5 bases). Germline CDR1 and CDR2: SGHDT and YYEEEE. V shed 2 bases and J shed 4 bases, with 12 bases lying between them. The CDR3 spans 14 residues. The CDR3: CASSFRQLPETQYF. For the CDR3, the DNA is TGTGCCAGCAGCTTTCGACAGCTTCCAGAGACCCAGTACTTC.

DNA for the CDR3: TGTGCCACCAGCAGAGCAGCCAGGGAAGAGACCCAGTACTTC. Amino acids: CATSRAAREETQYF. The chain joins TRBV15 to TRBJ2-5, with D possibly matching TRBD1 (5 bases). CDR3 length equals 14 residues. V was clipped by 1 base and J by 3 bases, with 9 bases between them. Germline CDR1 reads LNHNV; CDR2 reads YYDKDF (reference sequence).

The chain links TRBV25-1 to TRBJ1-6; no clear D. Trimming pared 3 bases from V and 9 bases from J, leaving 18 bases between. The germline V gene has CDR1 MGHDK and CDR2 SYGVNS. This CDR3 has 16 residues. CDR3 loop: CASSETRGTHGSPLHF. CDR3 nucleotides: TGTGCCAGCAGTGAGACCCGGGGTACGCATGGTTCACCCCTCCACTTT.

The rearrangement uses TRBV5-1 and TRBJ2-1, with 13 bases lining up with TRBD2. This CDR3 has 15 amino acids. Looked up from germline, CDR1 is SGHRS and CDR2 is YFSETQ. Trimming removed 4 bases from V and 9 bases from J; junction bases left unmatched: 7. In DNA form, the CDR3 reads TGCGCCAGCAGCCCCCAGACTAGCGGGAGGCTTGAGCAGTTCTTC. Its protein is CASSPQTSGRLEQFF.

The chain uses TRBV7-9 and TRBJ1-2; D not certain. Germline assignment: CDR1 SEHNR and CDR2 FQNEAQ (reference sequence). The CDR3 runs 13 residues. The V end was cut by 0 bases, the J end by 6 bases, with 8 bases between. The CDR3 is CASSLAGIHGYTF. CDR3 bases: TGTGCCAGCAGCTTAGCCGGGATCCATGGCTACACCTTC. The variable domain in full, with the rest retrieved from reference TRBV7-9 and TRBJ1-2, is DTGVSQNPRHKITKRGQNVTFRCDPISEHNRLYWYRQTLGQGPEFLTYFQNEAQLEKSRLLSDRFSAERPKGSFSTLEIQRTEQGDSAMYLCASSLAGIHGYTFGSGTRLTVV.

In this sample, this clone turned up a few times. The chain employs TRBV28 and TRBJ1-3; D remains ambiguous. CDR3 length: 12 residues. Trimming stripped 10 bases from V and 3 bases from J, with 10 bases between. CDR1 MDHEN and CDR2 SYDVKM come from the germline V gene. CDR3 sequence: CAIEGSGNTIYF. CDR3 in DNA: TGTGCCATCGAGGGAAGTGGAAACACCATATATTTT.

The chain is built from TRBV29-1 and TRBJ2-7; D is ambiguous. The germline CDR1 and CDR2 sequences are SQVTM and ANQGSEA. This CDR3 has 11 amino acids. V was shortened by 4 bases and J by 3 bases, with 7 bases between the two germline ends. CDR3: CSVVSGYEQYF. The CDR3 DNA reads as TGCAGCGTTGTGTCGGGCTACGAGCAGTACTTC.

The chain employs TRBV5-1 and TRBJ1-6; 9 positions match TRBD1. The V segment lost 4 bases and the J segment 10 bases; nucleotides outside the gene matches: 15. There are 17 residues in the CDR3. From germline, CDR1 is SGHRS and CDR2 YFSETQ. CDR3 DNA sequence: TGCGCCAGCAGCCGTTCCCCGATGGACAGGGGAGAATCACCCCTCCACTTT. This translates into CASSRSPMDRGESPLHF.

Worth noting for this clone: At the DNA level, this CDR3 is encoded by other sequences in the same sample as well. This chain links TRBV14 with TRBJ2-1; D is undetermined. This CDR3 region has 13 residues. Trimming took 0 bases from V and 10 from J, leaving 10 bases between them. The germline V gene has CDR1 SGHDN and CDR2 FVKESK. The CDR3 nucleotides are TGTGCCAGCAGCCAAGATCTAGGTGGGGAGCAGTTCTTC. It codes for CASSQDLGGEQFF.

V is TRBV18 and J is TRBJ2-7; D is perhaps TRBD2 (6 bases). V was shortened by 6 bases and J by 0 bases, with 12 bases between the two germline ends. The CDR3 runs 14 residues. CDR1 is KGHSH and CDR2 is LQKENI in the germline V gene. For the CDR3, the DNA is TGTGCCAGCTCCATAGGAGGGCTCTCCTACGAGCAGTACTTC. It is translated as CASSIGGLSYEQYF. Filled out from reference TRBV18 and TRBJ2-7, the complete variable domain reads NAGVMQNPRHLVRRRGQEARLRCSPMKGHSHVYWYRQLPEEGLKFMVYLQKENIIDESGMPKERFSAEFPKEGPSILRIQQVVRGDSAAYFCASSIGGLSYEQYFGPGTRLTVT.

The V gene is TRBV18, the J gene TRBJ2-1, with TRBD2 matching 11 bases. The CDR3 loop spans 17 amino acids. Germline V lookup: CDR1 KGHSH, CDR2 LQKENI. Trimming took 5 bases from V and 1 from J; bases not matched to a gene: 7. CDR3 coding DNA: TGTGCCAGCTCATCTTTAGCGGGAGGGCCGTCCTACAATGAGCAGTTCTTC. Translating it yields CASSSLAGGPSYNEQFF.

The chain links TRBV27 to TRBJ1-6; a weak D match, TRBD1 (6 bases). CDR1 MNHEY and CDR2 SMNVEV come from the germline V gene (reference sequence). The CDR3 sequence is 16 residues long. The ends were cut back, 6 bases at V and 7 bases at J, with 19 bases in the middle. The CDR3 loop reads CASRRQTTGLNSPLHF. As DNA, the CDR3 is TGTGCCAGCAGACGCCAAACCACAGGGTTGAATTCACCCCTCCACTTT.

This chain's CDR3 is CASSWRGNQPQHF. CDR3 DNA: TGTGCCAGCAGTTGGAGAGGAAATCAGCCCCAGCATTTT. V is TRBV2 and J is TRBJ1-5, with D hard to call. The CDR3 covers 13 residues. V was trimmed by 5 bases and J by 4 bases, leaving 9 bases between them. Germline CDR1 and CDR2: SNHLY and FYNNEI.

This clone was detected once. This sequence joins TRBV5-1 and TRBJ2-7; a possible D gene is TRBD1 (5 bases). The V end lost 4 bases, the J end lost 6 bases, and 17 bases lay between the germline ends. This CDR3 is built from 14 residues. Per the germline V gene, CDR1 is SGHRS and CDR2 is YFSETQ. The CDR3: CASSPPRTSAEQYF. The CDR3 region has the DNA TGCGCCAGCAGCCCTCCACGGACATCGGCCGAGCAGTACTTC.

V gene TRBV6-2 or TRBV6-3 combines with J gene TRBJ2-5, with 7 bases aligning to TRBD2. CDR1 and CDR2 from the germline V gene are MNHEY and SVGEGT. Trimming removed 1 base from V and 7 bases from J; junction bases left unmatched: 3. There are 13 residues in the CDR3. The CDR3 sequence is CASSYWAGVTQYF. The CDR3 DNA follows: TGTGCCAGCAGTTACTGGGCGGGAGTGACCCAGTACTTC.

The rearrangement links TRBV5-1 to TRBJ1-4; a weak D match, TRBD1 (6 bases). V dropped 0 bases and J dropped 0 bases, with 6 bases sitting between them. The germline gives CDR1 SGHRS, CDR2 YFSETQ. The CDR3 covers 15 residues. In DNA, the CDR3 is TGCGCCAGCAGCTTGGGGGGGCCAACTAATGAAAAACTGTTTTTT. It translates to CASSLGGPTNEKLFF. The entire variable domain, with the rest obtained from reference TRBV5-1 and TRBJ1-4, is as follows: KAGVTQTPRYLIKTRGQQVTLSCSPISGHRSVSWYQQTPGQGLQFLFEYFSETQRNKGNFPGRFSGRQFSNSRSEMNVSTLELGDSALYLCASSLGGPTNEKLFFGSGTQLSVL.

The chain employs TRBV12-3 or TRBV12-4 and TRBJ1-1; D not resolved. This CDR3 contains 13 residues. V lost 5 bases, J lost 2 bases, and 9 bases lay in between. The CDR3 here is CASSPLSNTEAFF. CDR3 nucleotides: TGTGCCAGCAGTCCTCTCAGTAACACTGAAGCTTTCTTT.

The V and J genes are TRBV2 and TRBJ1-1; D uncertain. The germline V gene has CDR1 SNHLY and CDR2 FYNNEI. Trimming took 8 bases from V and 4 from J, leaving 14 bases between them. CDR3 length: 13 residues. CDR3 loop: CASGAALSTEAFF. The CDR3 DNA is TGTGCCAGCGGCGCGGCATTGAGCACTGAAGCTTTCTTT.

The CDR3 reads CASSPSGSYEQYF. The CDR3 DNA reads as TGTGCCAGTAGCCCTAGCGGGAGTTACGAGCAGTACTTC. The chain recombines TRBV19 with TRBJ2-7, with 10 bases identical to TRBD2. V shed 6 bases and J 4 bases; nucleotides not matched to a gene: 3. Germline CDR1 is LNHDA and CDR2 is SQIVND (reference sequence). This CDR3 is built from 13 residues. Full variable domain (missing parts from reference TRBV19 and TRBJ2-7): DGGITQSPKYLFRKEGQNVTLSCEQNLNHDAMYWYRQDPGQGLRLIYYSQIVNDFQKGDIAEGYSVSREKKESFPLTVTSAQKNPTAFYLCASSPSGSYEQYFGPGTRLTVT.

The V call is TRBV5-1, the J call TRBJ2-1; 12 bases fit TRBD2. The V segment lost 7 bases and the J segment 9 bases; nucleotides outside the gene matches: 5. Germline CDR1 is SGHRS and CDR2 is YFSETQ. The CDR3 is made up of 13 amino acids. CDR3: CASRLAGEGEQFF. The CDR3 nucleotides read TGCGCCAGCCGACTAGCGGGGGAGGGTGAGCAGTTCTTC.

This clone was recorded only once. The gene calls are TRBV9 and TRBJ2-3, with TRBD1 matching over 11 bases. Trimming removed 3 bases from V and 5 bases from J; junction bases left unmatched: 8. This CDR3 has 16 amino acids. CDR1 is SGDLS, CDR2 YYNGEE, per germline. CDR3 bases: TGTGCCAGCAGCGGCCGGGACAGGGGGTTCGGAGATACGCAGTATTTT. It encodes CASSGRDRGFGDTQYF.

The rearrangement joins TRBV30 to TRBJ2-7; maybe TRBD1 (6 bases). The germline CDR1 and CDR2 sequences are GTSNPN and SVGIG (reference sequence). The CDR3 contains 13 residues. The V and J ends lost 3 bases and 1 base respectively, with 10 bases between them. The CDR3 loop is CAWSPGQSYEQYF. The CDR3 region has the DNA TGTGCCTGGAGCCCGGGACAATCCTACGAGCAGTACTTC. Variable domain in full (rest from reference TRBV30 and TRBJ2-7): SQTIHQWPATLVQPVGSPLSLECTVEGTSNPNLYWYRQAAGRGLQLLFYSVGIGQISSEVPQNLSASRPQDRQFILSSKKLLLSDSGFYLCAWSPGQSYEQYFGPGTRLTVT.

This clone was seen just once. V usage is TRBV19 and J usage is TRBJ1-1; the D is unclear. Looked up from germline, CDR1 is LNHDA and CDR2 is SQIVND (reference sequence). V was cut by 7 bases and J by 1 base, with 16 bases left in between. The length of the CDR3 is 15 residues. The CDR3 protein is CASTLSVGPNTEAFF. The DNA of the CDR3 is TGTGCCAGTACCCTTAGCGTGGGCCCGAACACTGAAGCTTTCTTT.

The chain uses TRBV11-2 and TRBJ2-2; a possible D gene is TRBD1 (6 bases). Per germline, CDR1 SGHAT and CDR2 FQNNGV. The V gene lost 4 bases and the J gene lost 3 bases, with 12 bases spanning the gap. CDR3 length equals 15 residues. In DNA, the CDR3 is TGTGCCAGCAGCTCACAGACAGGTTACACCGGGGAGCTGTTTTTT. Its translation: CASSSQTGYTGELFF.